Sequencing of this T cell receptor (beta chain) was carried out in a study of cytomegalovirus exposure and HLA in healthy donors. Whole-study results and caveats: The study put 150 to 200 TCR beta chains on its list as cytomegalovirus-associated.

CDR1 SNHLY and CDR2 FYNNEI come from the germline V gene. CDR3 length equals 16 residues. J gave up 0 bases and V 7 bases, and 5 bases lay outside the gene matches. Every donor was a healthy person donating bone marrow. At the time of sampling, donors were nominally healthy, though unrecorded immune exposures were likely. A word on this clone: What it binds is unknown.

60 Vbeta and 13 Jbeta primers were used in PCR. The data were produced by immunoSEQ multiplex PCR, yet TCRdb's version contains in-frame clones alone and is incomplete. The sample lists 70,000 to 90,000 clones; more than 65% were seen once. This receptor was obtained from a male donor in good health and CMV-seropositive. The sequenced sample was PBMCs. The chain uses TRBV2 and TRBJ2-3; 12 nucleotides line up with TRBD2. Here the CDR3 DNA reads TGTGCCAGCAACGGACTAGCGGGGATTAGCACAGATACGCAGTATTTT. This gives the protein CASNGLAGISTDTQYF.